This is a list of T cell receptor beta chains from one sample in a study of blood T cell repertoires in COVID-19. Measured with immunoSEQ multiplex PCR; TCRdb has only the in-frame clones, and not every one. Of 100,000 to 150,000 clones detected, around 82% appear once; the ten largest clones hold more than 5%. Sequenced material: peripheral blood. These receptors all come from an elderly man with active or convalescent COVID-19. Each CDR3 is given with its conserved first and last residue. Fields, in order: J gene, clone size, D gene, V gene, CDR3 length, CDR3 DNA, CDR3 protein. The D gene is left open where the match is weak. Size tells how often a clone was seen (once, few, many) or the class of an expanded clone, and some rows leave it out.

J: TRBJ2-7; size: NA; D: NA; V: TRBV12-3/TRBV12-4; length: 13; DNA: TGTGCCAGCAGTTTAGGCAGGGGTAACGAGCAGTACTTC; CDR3: CASSLGRGNEQYF
J: TRBJ2-1; size: NA; D: TRBD1; V: TRBV24-1; length: 16; DNA: TGTGCCACCAGTGATCCGAAGGGGGCCTCCTACAATGAGCAGTTCTTC; CDR3: CATSDPKGASYNEQFF
J: TRBJ1-3; size: NA; D: NA; V: TRBV7-3; length: 13; DNA: TGTGCCAGCAGCTCAAATGCGGGAAACACCATATATTTT; CDR3: CASSSNAGNTIYF
J: TRBJ1-2; size: NA; D: TRBD1; V: TRBV7-9; length: 13; DNA: TGTGCCAGCAGCTTATCAGGGGGATATGGCTACACCTTC; CDR3: CASSLSGGYGYTF
J: TRBJ2-1; size: NA; D: TRBD2; V: TRBV29-1; length: 16; DNA: TGCAGCGTTGAACACAGCGGGGCGATTTCCTACAATGAGCAGTTCTTC; CDR3: CSVEHSGAISYNEQFF
J: TRBJ2-1; size: NA; D: TRBD2; V: TRBV7-2; length: 19; DNA: TGTGCCAGCAGCACCCGACTAGCGGGGGGATTCAGCTCCTACAATGAGCAGTTCTTC; CDR3: CASSTRLAGGFSSYNEQFF
J: TRBJ1-4; size: NA; D: TRBD1; V: TRBV30; length: 14; DNA: TGTGCCTGGAGTGTCCAGGGGGCTGGTGAAAAACTGTTTTTT; CDR3: CAWSVQGAGEKLFF
J: TRBJ1-6; size: few; D: NA; V: TRBV6-2/TRBV6-3; length: 14; DNA: TGTGCCAGCAGTTACGGGCAGGGAAATTCACCCCTCCACTTT; CDR3: CASSYGQGNSPLHF
J: TRBJ1-6; size: NA; D: TRBD1; V: TRBV6-5; length: 14; DNA: TGTGCCAGCAGAAACGACAGGGTTGGAACACCCCTCCACTTT; CDR3: CASRNDRVGTPLHF
J: TRBJ2-5; size: NA; D: TRBD2; V: TRBV5-5; length: 16; DNA: TGTGCCAGCAGCTTGGCCCTAGCGGGGGGCCAAGAGACCCAGTACTTC; CDR3: CASSLALAGGQETQYF
J: TRBJ1-1; size: NA; D: NA; V: TRBV3-1/TRBV3-2; length: 16; DNA: TGTGCCAGCAGCCAGACCCCGACAGCAACGAACACTGAAGCTTTCTTT; CDR3: CASSQTPTATNTEAFF
J: TRBJ1-1; size: NA; D: NA; V: TRBV2; length: 13; DNA: TGTGCCAGCAGTGCTCAGTGGAACACTGAAGCTTTCTTT; CDR3: CASSAQWNTEAFF
J: TRBJ1-5; size: NA; D: NA; V: TRBV3-1/TRBV3-2; length: 14; DNA: TGTGCCAGCAGCCCCACCGAGAGCAATCAGCCCCAGCATTTT; CDR3: CASSPTESNQPQHF
J: TRBJ2-7; size: NA; D: TRBD1; V: TRBV5-4; length: 14; DNA: TGTGCCAGCAGCTTGGACAGGGGGACGTACGAGCAGTACTTC; CDR3: CASSLDRGTYEQYF
J: TRBJ1-1; size: NA; D: NA; V: TRBV5-4; length: 14; DNA: TGTGCCAGCAGCGGGACGGGGGGGCGCACTGAAGCTTTCTTT; CDR3: CASSGTGGRTEAFF
J: TRBJ1-4; size: NA; D: TRBD1; V: TRBV11-2; length: 15; DNA: TGTGCCAGCAGCTTGGGGGACAGAAGTAATGAAAAACTGTTTTTT; CDR3: CASSLGDRSNEKLFF
J: TRBJ2-1; size: NA; D: NA; V: TRBV7-2; length: 16; DNA: TGTGCCAGCAGCGGGCGGTCAGGGCGATCCTACAATGAGCAGTTCTTC; CDR3: CASSGRSGRSYNEQFF
J: TRBJ2-3; size: NA; D: TRBD2; V: TRBV6-2/TRBV6-3; length: 13; DNA: TGTGCCAGCAGTTATGGGGGGGCAGATACGCAGTATTTT; CDR3: CASSYGGADTQYF
J: TRBJ1-5; size: NA; D: TRBD1; V: TRBV30; length: 15; DNA: TGTGCCTGGAGTGTAAGGGGGCTGGGCAATCAGCCCCAGCATTTT; CDR3: CAWSVRGLGNQPQHF
J: TRBJ2-5; size: NA; D: NA; V: TRBV11-2; length: 16; DNA: TGTGCCAGCAGCCCCCCTCGACAGGAGATGCAAGAGACCCAGTACTTC; CDR3: CASSPPRQEMQETQYF
J: TRBJ2-7; size: NA; D: TRBD2; V: TRBV7-8; length: 14; DNA: TGTGCCAGCAGCTTAACGCCACTAGCGAACGAGCAGTACTTC; CDR3: CASSLTPLANEQYF
J: TRBJ1-2; size: NA; D: NA; V: TRBV3-1/TRBV3-2; length: 15; DNA: TGTGCCAGCAGCCACTTCGGGTGGGGGGACTATGGCTACACCTTC; CDR3: CASSHFGWGDYGYTF
J: TRBJ2-2; size: NA; D: TRBD1; V: TRBV19; length: 16; DNA: TGTGCCAGTAGCTCCCCAGGGGGCAGGGACACCGGGGAGCTGTTTTTT; CDR3: CASSSPGGRDTGELFF
J: TRBJ1-2; size: NA; D: NA; V: TRBV4-3; length: 15; DNA: TGCGCCAGCAGCCGACAGTTCGCAGGCGCCTATGGCTACACCTTC; CDR3: CASSRQFAGAYGYTF
J: TRBJ2-3; size: NA; D: NA; V: TRBV7-2; length: 14; DNA: TGTGCCAGCAGCTTAGCGGGCTACACAGATACGCAGTATTTT; CDR3: CASSLAGYTDTQYF
J: TRBJ2-7; size: NA; D: TRBD1; V: TRBV15; length: 15; DNA: TGTGCCACCAGCAAGTCGGGACAGGGGGCCTACGAGCAGTACTTC; CDR3: CATSKSGQGAYEQYF